These T cell receptor beta chains were read from a single sample in a study of T-cell memory formation after mild COVID-19. TCRdb reprocessed the 5' RACE reads with MiXCR, giving one entry per CDR3 protein. The table includes approximately 300,000 distinct CDR3 sequences, less than 20% detected once. The material sequenced was PBMCs or a T cell subset sorted from them (not recorded which). These receptor sequences come from a man younger than 35 who had mild COVID-19 (a few samples of this study predate the infection). Cell type and time point are not known. CDR3s include the opening cysteine and the closing phenylalanine or tryptophan. Each record gives: D gene, J gene, CDR3 length, clone size, V gene, CDR3 DNA, CDR3 protein. D genes are given only for firm matches. The listing skips clone size in some rows; elsewhere it reads once, few, many or a size class.

d_gene: .
j_gene: TRBJ2-5
len: 15
abundance: many
v_gene: TRBV6-5
CDR3nt: TGTGCCAGCAGTTACTCGGGAGCGGTTCAAGAGACCCAGTACTTC
CDR3aa: CASSYSGAVQETQYF

d_gene: .
j_gene: TRBJ2-5
len: 13
abundance: many
v_gene: TRBV12-3/TRBV12-4
CDR3nt: TGTGCCAGCAGTCCCAGGGGGGGGGAGACCCAGTACTTC
CDR3aa: CASSPRGGETQYF

d_gene: .
j_gene: TRBJ1-6
len: 15
abundance: .
v_gene: TRBV5-6
CDR3nt: TGTGCCAGCAGCTTGGACGACATGGAAGGATCACCCCTCCACTTT
CDR3aa: CASSLDDMEGSPLHF

d_gene: TRBD1
j_gene: TRBJ1-1
len: 19
abundance: few
v_gene: TRBV7-2
CDR3nt: TGTGCCAGCAGCTTCGCTACCCGACAGGGATTACTGGTGAACACTGAAGCTTTCTTT
CDR3aa: CASSFATRQGLLVNTEAFF

d_gene: .
j_gene: TRBJ2-2
len: 15
abundance: many
v_gene: TRBV4-1
CDR3nt: TGCGCCAGCAGCCACAGCAAGGGTGACACCGGGGAGCTGTTTTTT
CDR3aa: CASSHSKGDTGELFF

d_gene: .
j_gene: TRBJ2-3
len: 16
abundance: few
v_gene: TRBV5-1
CDR3nt: TGCGCCAGCAGCCTACGACAGTTAATAAGCACAGATACGCAGTATTTT
CDR3aa: CASSLRQLISTDTQYF

d_gene: TRBD2
j_gene: TRBJ2-2
len: 15
abundance: .
v_gene: TRBV7-6
CDR3nt: TGTGCCAGCAGATATAGCGGGGGGCACACCGGGGAGCTGTTTTTT
CDR3aa: CASRYSGGHTGELFF

d_gene: .
j_gene: TRBJ2-4
len: 16
abundance: .
v_gene: TRBV12-3/TRBV12-4
CDR3nt: TGTGCCAGCACCCACATGGGGTCCGGAGCCAAAAACATTCAGTACTTC
CDR3aa: CASTHMGSGAKNIQYF

d_gene: .
j_gene: TRBJ2-1
len: 15
abundance: .
v_gene: TRBV4-1
CDR3nt: TGCGCCAGCAGCCAAGAGCCCGACCCTGGGAATGAGCAGTTCTTC
CDR3aa: CASSQEPDPGNEQFF

d_gene: .
j_gene: TRBJ2-5
len: 17
abundance: many
v_gene: TRBV20-1
CDR3nt: TGCAGTGCTAGGCTCCCGGGACTTTACGAAGATCAAGAGACCCAGTACTTC
CDR3aa: CSARLPGLYEDQETQYF

d_gene: .
j_gene: TRBJ2-7
len: 13
abundance: many
v_gene: TRBV7-6
CDR3nt: TGTGCCAGCAGCTCAGGACAGCCCTACGAGCAGTACTTC
CDR3aa: CASSSGQPYEQYF

d_gene: .
j_gene: TRBJ2-3
len: 15
abundance: .
v_gene: TRBV5-1
CDR3nt: TGCGCCAGCGGGGAGTCCACCTCTAGCACAGATACGCAGTATTTT
CDR3aa: CASGESTSSTDTQYF

d_gene: TRBD2
j_gene: TRBJ2-3
len: 16
abundance: few
v_gene: TRBV7-2
CDR3nt: TGTGCCAGCAGCTTATGGCGGGGGAGACACACAGATACGCAGTATTTT
CDR3aa: CASSLWRGRHTDTQYF

d_gene: TRBD2
j_gene: TRBJ2-5
len: 15
abundance: .
v_gene: TRBV28
CDR3nt: TGTGCCAGCAGTTTTAGGCTAGCGGGGGGGGAGACCCAGTACTTC
CDR3aa: CASSFRLAGGETQYF

d_gene: TRBD1
j_gene: TRBJ1-3
len: 15
abundance: .
v_gene: TRBV2
CDR3nt: TGTGCCAGCAGTGACTCAGGGGGCTCTGGAAACACCATATATTTT
CDR3aa: CASSDSGGSGNTIYF

d_gene: TRBD1
j_gene: TRBJ1-1
len: 14
abundance: few
v_gene: TRBV6-2/TRBV6-3
CDR3nt: TGTGCCAGCACCCCCAGGGGGGTTTTGACTGAAGCTTTCTTT
CDR3aa: CASTPRGVLTEAFF

d_gene: .
j_gene: TRBJ1-1
len: 14
abundance: many
v_gene: TRBV7-2
CDR3nt: TGTGCCAGCAGCTTAAGAGGGGAGGACACTGAAGCTTTCTTT
CDR3aa: CASSLRGEDTEAFF

d_gene: .
j_gene: TRBJ1-1
len: 17
abundance: few
v_gene: TRBV19
CDR3nt: TGTGCCAGTAGCCGACACAGGAGGACATCACGTAACACTGAAGCTTTCTTT
CDR3aa: CASSRHRRTSRNTEAFF

d_gene: .
j_gene: TRBJ2-5
len: 16
abundance: .
v_gene: TRBV6-2/TRBV6-3
CDR3nt: TGTGCCAGCAGTTACTCAACAGGGACAACAAAAGAGACCCAGTACTTC
CDR3aa: CASSYSTGTTKETQYF

d_gene: .
j_gene: TRBJ1-5
len: 15
abundance: .
v_gene: TRBV19
CDR3nt: TGTGCCAGTAGTTCAATGACAGGAGGATATCAGCCCCAGCATTTT
CDR3aa: CASSSMTGGYQPQHF

d_gene: TRBD2
j_gene: TRBJ2-1
len: 16
abundance: few
v_gene: TRBV5-1
CDR3nt: TGCGCCAGCAGCTTGAGGGCTAGCGGGGTTACTAATGAGCAGTTCTTC
CDR3aa: CASSLRASGVTNEQFF

d_gene: .
j_gene: TRBJ2-1
len: 14
abundance: few
v_gene: TRBV6-6
CDR3nt: TGTGCCAGCAGTCTTAGCGGATACTACAATGAGCAGTTCTTC
CDR3aa: CASSLSGYYNEQFF

d_gene: .
j_gene: TRBJ2-5
len: 13
abundance: many
v_gene: TRBV12-3/TRBV12-4
CDR3nt: TGTGCCAGCAGTTTATCTGGGAAGGAGACCCAGTACTTC
CDR3aa: CASSLSGKETQYF

d_gene: .
j_gene: TRBJ2-4
len: 15
abundance: many
v_gene: TRBV12-3/TRBV12-4
CDR3nt: TGTGCCAGCAGGGAGACAGGAGGTAGCAAAAACATTCAGTACTTC
CDR3aa: CASRETGGSKNIQYF

d_gene: TRBD1
j_gene: TRBJ1-3
len: 15
abundance: .
v_gene: TRBV5-1
CDR3nt: TGCGCCAGCAGCCCCAGACAGGGGGCTAGAAACACCATATATTTT
CDR3aa: CASSPRQGARNTIYF

d_gene: TRBD1
j_gene: TRBJ1-2
len: 15
abundance: few
v_gene: TRBV6-1
CDR3nt: TGTGCCAGCAGTGGTTCCGGGACAGGGGAAAGTGGCTACACCTTC
CDR3aa: CASSGSGTGESGYTF

d_gene: .
j_gene: TRBJ2-7
len: 12
abundance: .
v_gene: TRBV7-9
CDR3nt: TGTGCCAGCAGCATAGGGCCGAGGGAGCAGTACTTC
CDR3aa: CASSIGPREQYF

d_gene: TRBD1
j_gene: TRBJ1-2
len: 13
abundance: few
v_gene: TRBV5-1
CDR3nt: TGCGCCAGCAGCGTGGACAGGGGACAAGACTACACCTTC
CDR3aa: CASSVDRGQDYTF

d_gene: .
j_gene: TRBJ2-1
len: 13
abundance: .
v_gene: TRBV18
CDR3nt: TGTGCCAGCTCGCCTCAGGGGCGGCATGAGCAGTTCTTC
CDR3aa: CASSPQGRHEQFF

d_gene: .
j_gene: TRBJ1-5
len: 16
abundance: few
v_gene: TRBV20-1
CDR3nt: TGCAGTGCTAGGATCGGGACGGCTTGGGGGAATCAGCCCCAGCATTTT
CDR3aa: CSARIGTAWGNQPQHF

d_gene: TRBD1
j_gene: TRBJ1-2
len: 14
abundance: many
v_gene: TRBV18
CDR3nt: TGTGCCAGCTCACCACAGACAGGGTTTCTGGGCTACACCTTC
CDR3aa: CASSPQTGFLGYTF

d_gene: TRBD1
j_gene: TRBJ2-5
len: 14
abundance: .
v_gene: TRBV12-3/TRBV12-4
CDR3nt: TGTGCCAGCAGGACAGGGGTTCTTCAAGAGACCCAGTACTTC
CDR3aa: CASRTGVLQETQYF

d_gene: .
j_gene: TRBJ1-2
len: 14
abundance: .
v_gene: TRBV7-2
CDR3nt: TGTGCCAGCAGCCTTAGACGGGAAAACTATGGCTACACCTTC
CDR3aa: CASSLRRENYGYTF

d_gene: .
j_gene: TRBJ1-1
len: 15
abundance: few
v_gene: TRBV3-1
CDR3nt: TGTGCCAGCAGATCTGGGGGGGGCCCGGGCACTGAAGCTTTCTTT
CDR3aa: CASRSGGGPGTEAFF

d_gene: .
j_gene: TRBJ2-4
len: 13
abundance: .
v_gene: TRBV27
CDR3nt: TGTGCCAGCAGTTTATCCCACAGGGACCTTCAATACTTC
CDR3aa: CASSLSHRDLQYF

d_gene: .
j_gene: TRBJ1-1
len: 12
abundance: many
v_gene: TRBV29-1
CDR3nt: TGCAGCCCCCTCCGGGTGAACACTGAAGCTTTCTTT
CDR3aa: CSPLRVNTEAFF

d_gene: .
j_gene: TRBJ2-3
len: 13
abundance: .
v_gene: TRBV2
CDR3nt: TGTGCCAGCAGAGGACTTCACTCGGATACGCAGTATTTT
CDR3aa: CASRGLHSDTQYF

d_gene: .
j_gene: TRBJ2-2
len: 16
abundance: many
v_gene: TRBV7-3
CDR3nt: TGTGCCAGCACCAAGGGGGGAACAGCTTCCACCGGGGAGCTGTTTTTT
CDR3aa: CASTKGGTASTGELFF

d_gene: TRBD1
j_gene: TRBJ1-4
len: 13
abundance: few
v_gene: TRBV29-1
CDR3nt: TGCAGCGTTGCGGACAGGGGGGGAGAAAAACTGTTTTTT
CDR3aa: CSVADRGGEKLFF

d_gene: .
j_gene: TRBJ2-5
len: 12
abundance: .
v_gene: TRBV12-3/TRBV12-4
CDR3nt: TGTGCCAGCAGTTTACATCGGGAGACCCAGTACTTC
CDR3aa: CASSLHRETQYF

d_gene: .
j_gene: TRBJ2-2
len: 14
abundance: .
v_gene: TRBV28
CDR3nt: TGTGCCAGCACCAAGGGGCAGGCCGGCGGGGAGCTGTTTTTT
CDR3aa: CASTKGQAGGELFF

d_gene: .
j_gene: TRBJ2-7
len: 13
abundance: .
v_gene: TRBV5-1
CDR3nt: TGCGCCAGCAGCTTGACAGGGATCTACGAGCAGTACTTC
CDR3aa: CASSLTGIYEQYF

d_gene: TRBD1
j_gene: TRBJ2-1
len: 13
abundance: many
v_gene: TRBV5-1
CDR3nt: TGCGCCAGCAGCCGGGGACAGGACAATGAGCAGTTCTTC
CDR3aa: CASSRGQDNEQFF

d_gene: .
j_gene: TRBJ2-7
len: 14
abundance: .
v_gene: TRBV5-1
CDR3nt: TGCGCCAGCAGCTTGAGGACTCCATCTGGAGAGCAGTACTTC
CDR3aa: CASSLRTPSGEQYF

d_gene: TRBD1
j_gene: TRBJ2-7
len: 14
abundance: many
v_gene: TRBV4-1
CDR3nt: TGCGCCAGCAGCCAAAGACAGGGACCCTACGAGCAGTACTTC
CDR3aa: CASSQRQGPYEQYF

d_gene: .
j_gene: TRBJ1-1
len: 12
abundance: .
v_gene: TRBV19
CDR3nt: TGTGCCAGTAGTAACGGAAACACTGAAGCTTTCTTT
CDR3aa: CASSNGNTEAFF

d_gene: TRBD1
j_gene: TRBJ2-1
len: 15
abundance: .
v_gene: TRBV3-1
CDR3nt: TGTGCCAGCAGCCAGTGGGACAGAGAGAACAATGAGCAGTTCTTC
CDR3aa: CASSQWDRENNEQFF